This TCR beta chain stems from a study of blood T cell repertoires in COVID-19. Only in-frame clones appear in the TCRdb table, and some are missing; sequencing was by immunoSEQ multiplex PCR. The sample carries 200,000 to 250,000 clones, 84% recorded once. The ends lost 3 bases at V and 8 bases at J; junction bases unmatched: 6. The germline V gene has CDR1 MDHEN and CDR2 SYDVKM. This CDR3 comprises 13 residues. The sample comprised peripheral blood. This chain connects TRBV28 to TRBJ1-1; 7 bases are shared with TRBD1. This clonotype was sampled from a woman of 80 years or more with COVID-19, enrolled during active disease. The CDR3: CASSFFGTAEAFF. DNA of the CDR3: TGTGCCAGCAGTTTTTTCGGGACAGCCGAAGCTTTCTTT.